This T cell receptor (beta chain) derives from a study of vaccination and CD4 T cells after COVID-19. Sequenced with the Oncomine TCR Beta short-read assay was DNA taken from cultured CD4+ T cells. TCRdb redid the calling of the PCR reads with MiXCR, one entry per CDR3 protein. The sample lists about 14,000 distinct CDR3 sequences, roughly a quarter occurring once. Treatment described: roughly ten-day PBMC culture with coronavirus spike peptide pools or control peptides (ViraFEST assay). The authors replaced half the medium with fresh IL-2 medium on days 3 and 7. This clonotype has just a few counts. Its target is unknown. From germline, CDR1 is MDHEN and CDR2 SYDVKM. Trimming took 4 bases from V and 7 from J, leaving 10 bases between them. The CDR3 extends over 12 amino acids.

The rearrangement links TRBV28 to TRBJ1-2, with D unclear. Sequencing used CD4+ T cells from blood, cultured in vitro, obtained after SARS-CoV-2 vaccination. The sequence derives from a human donor who had recovered from COVID-19. The CDR3 is CASSWERLGYTF. In DNA, the CDR3 is TGTGCCAGCAGTTGGGAGCGCCTTGGCTACACCTTC.